Below, one T cell receptor beta chain is given with its context. Study processing details: For nucleated cells, counts were estimated from reference gene primer amplification. Measured with immunoSEQ multiplex PCR; TCRdb has only the in-frame clones, and not every one. V, J and clone size are taken as reported in that table, and D and trimming were inferred from the DNA itself. The profile shows 150,000 or so clones, approximately 87% of them singletons. Donors were grouped by their self-reported clinical history. Germline V gene sequence: CDR1 KGHSH, CDR2 LQKENI. V lost 3 bases and J lost 0, with 4 bases in between. The CDR3 is 13 residues long. This entry is derived from a study of blood T cell repertoires in COVID-19.

V and J are TRBV18 and TRBJ2-3; no reliable D call. The sample was PBMCs or T cells enriched from blood (not recorded which). The sequence came from a woman in her forties or fifties who had recovered from COVID-19. CDR3 amino acids: CASSPISTDTQYF. CDR3 DNA: TGTGCCAGCTCACCCATCAGCACAGATACGCAGTATTTT.